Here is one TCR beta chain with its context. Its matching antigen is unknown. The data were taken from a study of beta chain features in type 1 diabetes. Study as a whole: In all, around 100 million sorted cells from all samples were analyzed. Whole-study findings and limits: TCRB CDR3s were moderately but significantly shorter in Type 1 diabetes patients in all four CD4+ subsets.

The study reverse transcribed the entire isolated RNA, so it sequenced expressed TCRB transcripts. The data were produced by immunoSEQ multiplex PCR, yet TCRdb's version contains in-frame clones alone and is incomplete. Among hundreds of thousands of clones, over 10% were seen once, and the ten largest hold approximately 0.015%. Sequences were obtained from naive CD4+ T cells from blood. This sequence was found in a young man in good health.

The CDR3 DNA reads as TGCAGCGTAAGATTCGGGTTTGGCGGTGACTATGGCTACACCTTC. It codes for CSVRFGFGGDYGYTF. V is TRBV29-1 and J is TRBJ1-2; unclear D gene. V dropped 6 bases and J dropped 3 bases, with 20 bases sitting between them. The CDR3 is 15 amino acids. CDR1 is SQVTM, CDR2 ANQGSEA, per germline.